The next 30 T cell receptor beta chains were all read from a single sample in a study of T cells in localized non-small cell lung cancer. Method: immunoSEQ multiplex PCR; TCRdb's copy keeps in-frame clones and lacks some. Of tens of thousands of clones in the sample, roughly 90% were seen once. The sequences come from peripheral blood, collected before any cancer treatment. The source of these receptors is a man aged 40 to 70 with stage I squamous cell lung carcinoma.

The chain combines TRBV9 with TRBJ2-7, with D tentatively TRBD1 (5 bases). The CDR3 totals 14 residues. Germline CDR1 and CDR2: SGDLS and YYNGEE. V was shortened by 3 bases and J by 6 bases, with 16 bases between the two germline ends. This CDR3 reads CASSALDSASEQYF. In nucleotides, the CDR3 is TGTGCCAGCAGCGCATTAGACAGTGCAAGCGAGCAGTACTTC. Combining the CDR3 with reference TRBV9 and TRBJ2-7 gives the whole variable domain DSGVTQTPKHLITATGQRVTLRCSPRSGDLSVYWYQQSLDQGLQFLIQYYNGEERAKGNILERFSAQQFPDLHSELNLSSLELGDSALYFCASSALDSASEQYFGPGTRLTVT.

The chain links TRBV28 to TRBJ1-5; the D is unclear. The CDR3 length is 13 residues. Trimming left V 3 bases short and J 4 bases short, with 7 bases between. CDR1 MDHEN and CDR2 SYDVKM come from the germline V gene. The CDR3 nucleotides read TGTGCCAGCAGTTTTGCAGAGAATCAGCCCCAGCATTTT. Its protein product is CASSFAENQPQHF.

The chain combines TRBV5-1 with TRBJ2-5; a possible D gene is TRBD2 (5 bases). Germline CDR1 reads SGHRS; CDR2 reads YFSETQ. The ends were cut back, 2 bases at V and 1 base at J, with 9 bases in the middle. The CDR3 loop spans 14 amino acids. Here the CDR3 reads CASSFEGFQETQYF. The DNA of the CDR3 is TGCGCCAGCAGCTTTGAGGGATTCCAAGAGACCCAGTACTTC.

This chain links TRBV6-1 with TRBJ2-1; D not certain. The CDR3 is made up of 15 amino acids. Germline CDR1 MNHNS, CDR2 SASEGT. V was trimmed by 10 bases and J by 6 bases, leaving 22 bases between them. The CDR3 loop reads CATNLLTSFANEQFF. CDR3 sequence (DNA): TGTGCCACCAACCTTCTGACATCGTTCGCCAATGAGCAGTTCTTC.

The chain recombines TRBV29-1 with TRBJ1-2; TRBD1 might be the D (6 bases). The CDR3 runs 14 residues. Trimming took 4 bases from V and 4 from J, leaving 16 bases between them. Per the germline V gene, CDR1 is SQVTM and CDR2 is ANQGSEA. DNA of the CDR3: TGCAGCGTTGTCCTGACAGGCGGGAGCTATGGCTACACCTTC. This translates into CSVVLTGGSYGYTF.

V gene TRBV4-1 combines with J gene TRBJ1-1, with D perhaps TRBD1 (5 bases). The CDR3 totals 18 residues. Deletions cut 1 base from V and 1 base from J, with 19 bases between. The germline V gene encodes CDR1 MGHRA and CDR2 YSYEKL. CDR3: CASSQASLSSTGNTEAFF. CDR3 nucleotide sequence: TGCGCCAGCAGCCAAGCGAGTTTGTCATCCACAGGGAACACTGAAGCTTTCTTT.

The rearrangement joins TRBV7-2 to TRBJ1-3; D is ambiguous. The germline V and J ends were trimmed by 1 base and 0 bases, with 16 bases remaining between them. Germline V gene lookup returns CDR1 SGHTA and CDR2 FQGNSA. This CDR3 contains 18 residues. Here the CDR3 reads CASSLVGSAAFSGNTIYF. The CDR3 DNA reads TGTGCCAGCAGCTTAGTTGGGAGTGCGGCCTTCTCTGGAAACACCATATATTTT.

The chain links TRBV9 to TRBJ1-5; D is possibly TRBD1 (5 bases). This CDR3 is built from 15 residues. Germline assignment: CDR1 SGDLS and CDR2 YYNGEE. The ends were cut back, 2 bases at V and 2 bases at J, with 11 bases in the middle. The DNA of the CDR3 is TGTGCCAGCAGCGTTGGGGGGGTGGGCAATCAGCCCCAGCATTTT. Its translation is CASSVGGVGNQPQHF.

The CDR3 DNA reads TGCGCCAGCAGCCAAGTCCAGTCCGGGAAGCAGTACTTC. Translating it yields CASSQVQSGKQYF. This rearrangement joins TRBV4-1 to TRBJ2-7; TRBD2 might be the D (5 bases). The CDR3 loop spans 13 amino acids. The germline CDR1 and CDR2 sequences are MGHRA and YSYEKL. Trimming removed 1 base at V and 8 bases at J, with 12 bases between.

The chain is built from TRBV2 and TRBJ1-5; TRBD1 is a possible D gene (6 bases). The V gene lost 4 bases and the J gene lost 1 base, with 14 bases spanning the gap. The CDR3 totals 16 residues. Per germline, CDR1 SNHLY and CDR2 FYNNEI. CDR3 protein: CASSGAQGYSNQPQHF. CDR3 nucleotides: TGTGCCAGCAGTGGGGCACAGGGATACAGCAATCAGCCCCAGCATTTT.

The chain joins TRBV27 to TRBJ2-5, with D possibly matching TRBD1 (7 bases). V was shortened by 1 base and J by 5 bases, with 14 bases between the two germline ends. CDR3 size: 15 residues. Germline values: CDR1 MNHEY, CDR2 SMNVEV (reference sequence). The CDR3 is CASSLWQGGRETQYF. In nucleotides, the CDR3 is TGTGCCAGCAGTTTATGGCAGGGGGGCAGGGAGACCCAGTACTTC.

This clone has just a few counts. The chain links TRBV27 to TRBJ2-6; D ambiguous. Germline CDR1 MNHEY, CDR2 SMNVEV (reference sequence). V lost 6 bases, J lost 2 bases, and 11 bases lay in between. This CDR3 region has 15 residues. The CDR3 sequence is CASSSFPTGANVLTF. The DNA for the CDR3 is TGTGCCAGCAGCTCCTTTCCAACTGGGGCCAACGTCCTGACTTTC.

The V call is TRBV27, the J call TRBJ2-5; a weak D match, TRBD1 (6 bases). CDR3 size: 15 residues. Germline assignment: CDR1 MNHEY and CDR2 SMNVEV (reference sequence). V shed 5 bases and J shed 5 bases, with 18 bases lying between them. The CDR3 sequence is CASSTLLTGTETQYF. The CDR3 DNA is TGTGCCAGCAGTACACTCTTAACAGGGACGGAGACCCAGTACTTC.

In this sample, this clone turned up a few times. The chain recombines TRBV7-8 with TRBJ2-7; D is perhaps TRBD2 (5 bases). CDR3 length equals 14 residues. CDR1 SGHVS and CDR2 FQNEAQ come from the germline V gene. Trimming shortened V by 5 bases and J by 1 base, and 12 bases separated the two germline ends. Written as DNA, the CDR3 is TGTGCCAGCAGCATACCCGGGATTTCCTACGAGCAGTACTTC. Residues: CASSIPGISYEQYF. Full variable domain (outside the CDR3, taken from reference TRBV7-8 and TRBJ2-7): GAGVSQSPRYKVAKRGQDVALRCDPISGHVSLFWYQQALGQGPEFLTYFQNEAQLDKSGLPSDRFFAERPEGSVSTLKIQRTQQEDSAVYLCASSIPGISYEQYFGPGTRLTVT.

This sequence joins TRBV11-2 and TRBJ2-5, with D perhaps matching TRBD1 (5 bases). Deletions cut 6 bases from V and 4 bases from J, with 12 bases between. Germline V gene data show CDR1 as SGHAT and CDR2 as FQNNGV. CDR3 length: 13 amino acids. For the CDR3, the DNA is TGTGCCAGCAGACACCTCGACAGAGAGACCCAGTACTTC. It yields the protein CASRHLDRETQYF.

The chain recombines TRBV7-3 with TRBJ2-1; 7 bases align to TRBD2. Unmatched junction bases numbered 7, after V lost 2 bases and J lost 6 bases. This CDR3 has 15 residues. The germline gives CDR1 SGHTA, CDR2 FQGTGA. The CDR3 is CASSLGGTSANEQFF. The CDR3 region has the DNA TGTGCCAGCAGCTTAGGTGGAACTAGCGCCAATGAGCAGTTCTTC.

CDR3 bases: TGTGCCAGCAGCAGTAGCGGGAGTGCCCCAGAGACCCAGTACTTC. The encoded protein is CASSSSGSAPETQYF. The chain has TRBV9 and TRBJ2-5, with 9 bases aligning to TRBD2. Unmatched junction bases numbered 8, after V lost 4 bases and J lost 4 bases. Germline V gene data show CDR1 as SGDLS and CDR2 as YYNGEE. This CDR3 region has 15 residues. The full variable domain, rest sourced from reference TRBV9 and TRBJ2-5, is DSGVTQTPKHLITATGQRVTLRCSPRSGDLSVYWYQQSLDQGLQFLIQYYNGEERAKGNILERFSAQQFPDLHSELNLSSLELGDSALYFCASSSSGSAPETQYFGPGTRLLVL.

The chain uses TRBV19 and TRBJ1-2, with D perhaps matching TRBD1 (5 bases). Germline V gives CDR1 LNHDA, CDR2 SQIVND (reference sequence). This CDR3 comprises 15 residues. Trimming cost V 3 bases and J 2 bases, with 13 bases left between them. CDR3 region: CASSIGGVRNYGYTF. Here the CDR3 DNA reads TGTGCCAGTAGTATTGGGGGGGTACGGAACTATGGCTACACCTTC.

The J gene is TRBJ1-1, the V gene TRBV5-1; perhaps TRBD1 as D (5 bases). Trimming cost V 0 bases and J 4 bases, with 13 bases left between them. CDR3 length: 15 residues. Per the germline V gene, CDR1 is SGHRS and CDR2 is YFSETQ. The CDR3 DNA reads TGCGCCAGCAGCTTGGGAGAGGGGAGGGGCACTGAAGCTTTCTTT. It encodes CASSLGEGRGTEAFF.

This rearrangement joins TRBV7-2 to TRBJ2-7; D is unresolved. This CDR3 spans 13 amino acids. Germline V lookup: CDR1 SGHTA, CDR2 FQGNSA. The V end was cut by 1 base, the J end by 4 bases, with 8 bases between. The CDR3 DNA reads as TGTGCCAGCAGCTTAGATTCCTATTACGAGCAGTACTTC. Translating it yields CASSLDSYYEQYF.

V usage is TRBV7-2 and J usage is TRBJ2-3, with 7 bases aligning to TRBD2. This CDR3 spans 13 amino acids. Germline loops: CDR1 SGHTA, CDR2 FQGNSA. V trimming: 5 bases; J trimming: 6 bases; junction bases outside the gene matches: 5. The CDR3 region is CASSAWGGDTQYF. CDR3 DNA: TGTGCCAGCAGCGCCTGGGGAGGGGATACGCAGTATTTT.

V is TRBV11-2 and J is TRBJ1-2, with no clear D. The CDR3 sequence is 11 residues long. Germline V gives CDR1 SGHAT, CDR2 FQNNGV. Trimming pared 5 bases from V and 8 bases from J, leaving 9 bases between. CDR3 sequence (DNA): TGTGCCAGCAGCCGAGTAGACGGCTACACCTTC. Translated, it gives CASSRVDGYTF.

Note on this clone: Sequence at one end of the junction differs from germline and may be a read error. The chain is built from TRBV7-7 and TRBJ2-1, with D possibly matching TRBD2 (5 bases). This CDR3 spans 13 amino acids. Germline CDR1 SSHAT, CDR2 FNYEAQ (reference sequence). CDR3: CASSADMRDEQFF. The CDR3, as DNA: TGTGCTAGCAGCGCTGACATGCGGGATGAGCAGTTCTTC.

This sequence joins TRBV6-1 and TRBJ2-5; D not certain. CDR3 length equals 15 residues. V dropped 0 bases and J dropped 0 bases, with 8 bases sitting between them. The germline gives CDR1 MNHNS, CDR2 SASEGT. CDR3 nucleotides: TGTGCCAGCAGTGAAGCAGCTGGGTACCAAGAGACCCAGTACTTC. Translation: CASSEAAGYQETQYF.

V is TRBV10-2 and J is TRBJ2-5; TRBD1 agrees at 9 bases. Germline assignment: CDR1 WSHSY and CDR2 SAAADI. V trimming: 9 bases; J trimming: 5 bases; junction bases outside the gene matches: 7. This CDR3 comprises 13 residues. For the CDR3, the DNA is TGCGCCAGTAAACAGGGGGCTTATGAGACCCAGTACTTC. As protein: CASKQGAYETQYF.

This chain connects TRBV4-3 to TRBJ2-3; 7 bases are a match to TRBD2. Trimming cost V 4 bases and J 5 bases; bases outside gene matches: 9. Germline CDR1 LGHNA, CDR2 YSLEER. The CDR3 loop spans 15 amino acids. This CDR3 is CASSPEGREIDTQYF. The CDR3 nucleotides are TGCGCCAGCAGCCCCGAGGGGCGGGAGATAGATACGCAGTATTTT.

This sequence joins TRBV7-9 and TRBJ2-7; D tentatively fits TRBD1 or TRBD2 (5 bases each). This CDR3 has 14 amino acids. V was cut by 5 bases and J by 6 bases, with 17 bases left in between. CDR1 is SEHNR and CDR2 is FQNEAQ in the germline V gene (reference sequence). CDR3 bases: TGTGCCAGCAGCCCGACGGGACCCCCTCCCGAGCAGTACTTC. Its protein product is CASSPTGPPPEQYF.

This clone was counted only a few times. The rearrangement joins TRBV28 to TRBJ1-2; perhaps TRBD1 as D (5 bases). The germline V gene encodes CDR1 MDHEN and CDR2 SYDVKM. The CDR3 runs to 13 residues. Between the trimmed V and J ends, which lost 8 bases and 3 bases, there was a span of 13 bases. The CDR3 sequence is CASGTGRDYGYTF. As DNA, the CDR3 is TGTGCCAGCGGGACGGGCAGGGACTATGGCTACACCTTC.

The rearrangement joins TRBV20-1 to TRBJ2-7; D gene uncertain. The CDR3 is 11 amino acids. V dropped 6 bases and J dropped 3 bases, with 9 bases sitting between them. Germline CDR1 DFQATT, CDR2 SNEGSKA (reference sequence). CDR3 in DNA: TGCAGTGCCCAGGACGGCTACGAGCAGTACTTC. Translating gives CSAQDGYEQYF.

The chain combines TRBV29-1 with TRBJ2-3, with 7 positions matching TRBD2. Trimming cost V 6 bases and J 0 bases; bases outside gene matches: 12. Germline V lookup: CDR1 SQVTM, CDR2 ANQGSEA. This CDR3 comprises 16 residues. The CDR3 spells CSVQTWGGRSTDTQYF. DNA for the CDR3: TGCAGCGTCCAGACATGGGGGGGGAGGAGCACAGATACGCAGTATTTT.